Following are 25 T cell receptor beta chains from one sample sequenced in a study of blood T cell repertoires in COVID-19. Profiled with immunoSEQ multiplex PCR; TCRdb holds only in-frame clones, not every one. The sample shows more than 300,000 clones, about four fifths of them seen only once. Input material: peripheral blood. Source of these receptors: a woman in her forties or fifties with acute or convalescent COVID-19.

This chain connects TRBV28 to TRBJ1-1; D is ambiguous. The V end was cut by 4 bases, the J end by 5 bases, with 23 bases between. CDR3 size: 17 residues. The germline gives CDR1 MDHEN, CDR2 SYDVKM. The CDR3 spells CASSSPSSRVAGTEAFF. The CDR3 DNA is TGTGCCAGCAGTTCCCCCAGTTCAAGGGTTGCGGGGACTGAAGCTTTCTTT.

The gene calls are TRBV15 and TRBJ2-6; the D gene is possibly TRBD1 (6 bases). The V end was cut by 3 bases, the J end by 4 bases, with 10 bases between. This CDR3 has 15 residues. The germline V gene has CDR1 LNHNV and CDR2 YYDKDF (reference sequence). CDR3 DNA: TGTGCCACCAGCAGGGGACAAACCGGGGCCAACGTCCTGACTTTC. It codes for CATSRGQTGANVLTF.

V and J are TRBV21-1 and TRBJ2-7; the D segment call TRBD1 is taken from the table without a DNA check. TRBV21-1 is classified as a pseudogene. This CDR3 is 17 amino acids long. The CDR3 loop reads CASSKAVWTVVSYEQYV. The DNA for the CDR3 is TGTGCCAGCAGCAAAGCGGTCTGGACAGTTGTCTCCTACGAGCAGTACGTC.

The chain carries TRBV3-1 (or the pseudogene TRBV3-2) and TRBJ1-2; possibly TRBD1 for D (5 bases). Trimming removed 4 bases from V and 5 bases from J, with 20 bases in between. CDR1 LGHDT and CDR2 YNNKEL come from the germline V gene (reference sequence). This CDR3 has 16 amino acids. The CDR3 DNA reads TGTGCCAGCAGCCTGGGGCAGGGCCCCGAAGAATATGGCTACACCTTC. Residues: CASSLGQGPEEYGYTF.

CDR3 DNA: TGTGCCAGCAGCTCCAACTACGGGGAGACCCAGTACTTC. Translation gives CASSSNYGETQYF. This rearrangement joins TRBV7-2 to TRBJ2-5; D uncertain. The length of the CDR3 is 13 residues. Germline V gene data show CDR1 as SGHTA and CDR2 as FQGNSA. The V gene lost 4 bases and the J gene lost 5 bases, with 11 bases spanning the gap.

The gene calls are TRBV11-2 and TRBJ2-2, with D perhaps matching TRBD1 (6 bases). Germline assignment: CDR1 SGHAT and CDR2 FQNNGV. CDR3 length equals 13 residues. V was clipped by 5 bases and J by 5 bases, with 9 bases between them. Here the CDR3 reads CASSNTGTGELFF. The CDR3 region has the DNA TGTGCCAGCAGCAATACAGGGACCGGGGAGCTGTTTTTT. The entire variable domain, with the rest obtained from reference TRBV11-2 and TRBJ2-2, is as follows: EAGVAQSPRYKIIEKRQSVAFWCNPISGHATLYWYQQILGQGPKLLIQFQNNGVVDDSQLPKDRFSAERLKGVDSTLKIQPAKLEDSAVYLCASSNTGTGELFFGEGSRLTVL.

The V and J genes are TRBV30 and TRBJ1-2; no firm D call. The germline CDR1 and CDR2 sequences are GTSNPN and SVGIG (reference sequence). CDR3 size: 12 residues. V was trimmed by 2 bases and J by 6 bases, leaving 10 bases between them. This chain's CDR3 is CAWSTGWDGYTF. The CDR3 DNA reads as TGTGCCTGGAGTACGGGGTGGGATGGCTACACCTTC.

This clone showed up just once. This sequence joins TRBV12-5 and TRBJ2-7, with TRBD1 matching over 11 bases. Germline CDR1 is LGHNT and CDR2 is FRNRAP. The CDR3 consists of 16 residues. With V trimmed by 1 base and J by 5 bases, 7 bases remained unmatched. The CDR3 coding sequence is TGTGCTAGTGGTTTGGGAACCCGGGACAGGGGGAACGAGCAGTACTTC. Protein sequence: CASGLGTRDRGNEQYF.

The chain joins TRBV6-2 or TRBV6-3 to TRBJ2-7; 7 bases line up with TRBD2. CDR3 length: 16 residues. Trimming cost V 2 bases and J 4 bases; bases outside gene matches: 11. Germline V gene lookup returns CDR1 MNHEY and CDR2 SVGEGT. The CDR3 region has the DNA TGTGCCAGCAGTTACAGCGGCTTAGCGGGTGGTTACGAGCAGTACTTC. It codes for CASSYSGLAGGYEQYF.

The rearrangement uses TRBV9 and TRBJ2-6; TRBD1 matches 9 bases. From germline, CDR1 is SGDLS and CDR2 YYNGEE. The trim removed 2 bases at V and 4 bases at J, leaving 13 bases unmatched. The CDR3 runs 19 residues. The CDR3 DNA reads TGTGCCAGCAGCGTTGAGGACAGGGGAGCGAGGTGGGGGGCCAACGTCCTGACTTTC. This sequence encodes CASSVEDRGARWGANVLTF.

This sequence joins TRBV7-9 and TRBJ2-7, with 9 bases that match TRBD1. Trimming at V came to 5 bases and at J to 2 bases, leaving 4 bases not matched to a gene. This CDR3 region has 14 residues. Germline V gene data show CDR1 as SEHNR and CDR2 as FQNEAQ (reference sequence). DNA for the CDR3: TGTGCCAGCAGCCTGGGACAGGGAACCTACGAGCAGTACTTC. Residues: CASSLGQGTYEQYF.

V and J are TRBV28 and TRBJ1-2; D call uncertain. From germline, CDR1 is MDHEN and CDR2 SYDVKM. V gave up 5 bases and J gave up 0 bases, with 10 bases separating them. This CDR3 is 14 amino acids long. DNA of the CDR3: TGTGCCAGCAGTCCCTCGGGTTCTAACTATGGCTACACCTTC. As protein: CASSPSGSNYGYTF.

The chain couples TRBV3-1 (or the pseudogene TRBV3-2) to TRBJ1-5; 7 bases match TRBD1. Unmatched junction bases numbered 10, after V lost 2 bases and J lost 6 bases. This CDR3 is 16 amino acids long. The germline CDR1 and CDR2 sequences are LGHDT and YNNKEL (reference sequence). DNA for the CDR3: TGTGCCAGCAGCCAATATGGGACAGATTCTAGTCAGCCCCAGCATTTT. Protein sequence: CASSQYGTDSSQPQHF.

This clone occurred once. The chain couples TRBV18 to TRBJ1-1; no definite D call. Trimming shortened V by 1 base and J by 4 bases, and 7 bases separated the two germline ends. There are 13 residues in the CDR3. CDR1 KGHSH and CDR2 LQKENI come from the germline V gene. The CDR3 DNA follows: TGTGCCAGCTCACCACTTGGGCGCACTGAAGCTTTCTTT. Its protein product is CASSPLGRTEAFF.

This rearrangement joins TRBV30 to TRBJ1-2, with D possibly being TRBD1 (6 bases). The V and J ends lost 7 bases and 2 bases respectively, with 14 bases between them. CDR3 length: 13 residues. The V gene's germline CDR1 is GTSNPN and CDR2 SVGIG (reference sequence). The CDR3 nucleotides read TGTGCCTTAAAGGGGGGGGTGAACTATGGCTACACCTTC. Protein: CALKGGVNYGYTF.

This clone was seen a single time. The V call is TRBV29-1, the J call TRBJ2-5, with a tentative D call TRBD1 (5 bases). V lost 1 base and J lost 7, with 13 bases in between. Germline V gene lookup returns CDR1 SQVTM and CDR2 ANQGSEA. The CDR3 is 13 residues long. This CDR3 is CSVEALFQGTQYF. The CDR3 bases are TGCAGCGTTGAAGCGCTTTTTCAGGGGACCCAGTACTTC. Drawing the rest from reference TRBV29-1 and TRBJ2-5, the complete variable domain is SAVISQKPSRDICQRGTSLTIQCQVDSQVTMMFWYRQQPGQSLTLIATANQGSEATYESGFVIDKFPISRPNLTFSTLTVSNMSPEDSSIYLCSVEALFQGTQYFGPGTRLLVL.

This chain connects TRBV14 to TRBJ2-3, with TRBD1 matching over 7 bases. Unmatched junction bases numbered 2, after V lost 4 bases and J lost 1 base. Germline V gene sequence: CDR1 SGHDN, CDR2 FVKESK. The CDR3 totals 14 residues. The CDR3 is CASSLDRGTDTQYF. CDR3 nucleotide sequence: TGTGCCAGCAGCCTTGACAGGGGCACAGATACGCAGTATTTT.

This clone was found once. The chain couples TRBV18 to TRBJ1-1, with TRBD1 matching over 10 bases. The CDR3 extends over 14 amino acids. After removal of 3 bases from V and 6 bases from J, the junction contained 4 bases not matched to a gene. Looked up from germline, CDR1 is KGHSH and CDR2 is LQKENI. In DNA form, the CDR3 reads TGTGCCAGCTCACCCGGGACAGGGGTCGCTGAAGCTTTCTTT. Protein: CASSPGTGVAEAFF.

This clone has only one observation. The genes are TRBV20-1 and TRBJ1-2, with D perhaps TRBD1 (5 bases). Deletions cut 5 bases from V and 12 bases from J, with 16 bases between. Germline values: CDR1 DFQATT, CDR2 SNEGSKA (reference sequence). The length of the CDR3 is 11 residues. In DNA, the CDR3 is TGCAGTGCTCCCCAAAGCCAGGGTAACACCTTC. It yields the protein CSAPQSQGNTF.

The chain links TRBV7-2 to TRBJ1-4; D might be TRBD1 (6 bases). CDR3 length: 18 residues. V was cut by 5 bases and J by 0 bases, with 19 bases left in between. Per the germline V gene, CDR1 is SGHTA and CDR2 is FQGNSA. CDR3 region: CASSQRGLRGATNEKLFF. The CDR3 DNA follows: TGTGCCAGCAGCCAGAGGGGGTTAAGGGGCGCAACTAATGAAAAACTGTTTTTT.

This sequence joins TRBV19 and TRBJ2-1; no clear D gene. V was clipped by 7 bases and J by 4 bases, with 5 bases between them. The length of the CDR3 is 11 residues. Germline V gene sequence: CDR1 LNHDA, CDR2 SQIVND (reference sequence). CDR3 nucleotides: TGTGCCAGTACTGAGTACAATGAGCAGTTCTTC. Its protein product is CASTEYNEQFF.

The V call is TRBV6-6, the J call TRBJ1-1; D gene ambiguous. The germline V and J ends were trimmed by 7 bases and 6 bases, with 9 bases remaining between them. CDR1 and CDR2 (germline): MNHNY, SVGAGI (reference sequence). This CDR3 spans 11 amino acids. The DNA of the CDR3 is TGTGCCAGCATGGCGGGCGCTGAAGCTTTCTTT. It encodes CASMAGAEAFF.

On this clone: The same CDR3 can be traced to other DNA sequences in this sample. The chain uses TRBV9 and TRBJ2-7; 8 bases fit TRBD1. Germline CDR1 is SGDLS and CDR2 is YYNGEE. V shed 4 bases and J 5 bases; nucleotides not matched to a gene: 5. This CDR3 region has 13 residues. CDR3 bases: TGTGCCAGCAGCCGGACAGGGTCACACGAGCAGTACTTC. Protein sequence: CASSRTGSHEQYF.

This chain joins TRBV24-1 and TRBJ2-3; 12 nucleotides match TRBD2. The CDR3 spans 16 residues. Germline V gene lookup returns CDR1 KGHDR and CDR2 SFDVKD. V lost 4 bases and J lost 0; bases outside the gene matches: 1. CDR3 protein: CATSDGLAGSTDTQYF. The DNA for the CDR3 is TGTGCCACCAGTGACGGACTAGCGGGGAGCACAGATACGCAGTATTTT.

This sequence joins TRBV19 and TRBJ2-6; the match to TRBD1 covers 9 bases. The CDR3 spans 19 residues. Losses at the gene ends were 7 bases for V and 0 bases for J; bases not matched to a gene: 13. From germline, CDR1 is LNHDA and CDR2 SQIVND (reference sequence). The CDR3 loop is CASTLLRTGDPSGANVLTF. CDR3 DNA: TGTGCCAGTACCCTCCTTCGGACAGGGGACCCCTCTGGGGCCAACGTCCTGACTTTC. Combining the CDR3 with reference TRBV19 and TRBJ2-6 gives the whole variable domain DGGITQSPKYLFRKEGQNVTLSCEQNLNHDAMYWYRQDPGQGLRLIYYSQIVNDFQKGDIAEGYSVSREKKESFPLTVTSAQKNPTAFYLCASTLLRTGDPSGANVLTFGAGSRLTVL.